These 16 T cell receptor beta chains share one sample of origin, sequenced in a study of T-cell reconstitution after alpha-beta-depleted transplantation in children. Using unique molecular identifiers, the investigators prepared the TCRbeta library. Each CDR3 protein is one row after TCRdb ran MiXCR on the PCR reads. The sample lists 670,000 or so distinct CDR3 sequences; around 13% were seen once. Source: PBMCs, taken before TCRalphabeta/CD19-depleted stem cell transplant. These TCRs come from a girl aged 2 to 10 with congenital amegakaryocytic thrombocytopenia, due to receive a stem cell transplant.

This clonotype came up a few times. The V gene is TRBV10-3, the J gene TRBJ2-1; perhaps TRBD1 as D (5 bases). The V gene's germline CDR1 is ENHRY and CDR2 SYGVKD. The CDR3 has 13 amino acids. V was trimmed by 6 bases and J by 4 bases, leaving 10 bases between them. The CDR3 sequence: CAISDREYNEQFF. The DNA for the CDR3 is TGTGCCATCAGCGACAGAGAATACAATGAGCAGTTCTTC.

This clonotype was counted a few times. This rearrangement joins TRBV12-3 or TRBV12-4 to TRBJ2-3; 8 nucleotides align to TRBD2. Losses at the gene ends were 4 bases for V and 0 bases for J; bases not matched to a gene: 21. This CDR3 spans 21 amino acids. CDR3 in amino acids: CASSSTAIGRVDGISTDTQYF. CDR3 nucleotides: TGTGCCAGCAGTTCGACCGCTATCGGGAGGGTAGATGGTATAAGCACAGATACGCAGTATTTT.

Many counts were recorded for this clonotype. The chain carries TRBV5-1 and TRBJ2-3, with 11 nucleotides matching TRBD1. CDR3 length: 18 residues. Looked up from germline, CDR1 is SGHRS and CDR2 is YFSETQ. V gave up 2 bases and J gave up 4 bases; unmatched junction bases: 12. The chain's CDR3 is CASSLRTVGTGGPDTQYF. As DNA, the CDR3 is TGCGCCAGCAGCTTAAGGACGGTTGGGACAGGGGGTCCAGATACGCAGTATTTT.

CDR3 residues: CSATLAGAPIAQYF. CDR3 nucleotides: TGCAGTGCTACGCTAGCGGGAGCCCCTATAGCACAGTATTTT. The gene calls are TRBV20-1 and TRBJ2-3, with 10 nucleotides matching TRBD2. Trimming removed 4 bases from V and 12 bases from J; junction bases left unmatched: 13. The CDR3 totals 14 residues. Germline V gene sequence: CDR1 DFQATT, CDR2 SNEGSKA (reference sequence).

There are many counts of this clonotype. This rearrangement joins TRBV7-2 to TRBJ2-3; 9 nucleotides match TRBD1. Germline V lookup: CDR1 SGHTA, CDR2 FQGNSA. The CDR3 is 16 residues long. V shed 1 base, J shed 5 bases, and the junction held 7 bases outside the gene matches. This CDR3 reads CASSLGGQGVLDTQYF. CDR3 coding DNA: TGTGCCAGCAGCTTAGGGGGACAGGGTGTGTTAGATACGCAGTATTTT.

This clonotype has a handful of counts. This chain uses TRBV15 with TRBJ1-6, with D possibly TRBD1 on 5 matching bases. Between the trimmed V and J ends, which lost 0 bases and 7 bases, there was a span of 10 bases. Germline loops: CDR1 LNHNV, CDR2 YYDKDF (reference sequence). The CDR3 contains 15 residues. The CDR3 region has the DNA TGTGCCACCAGCAGAGACGGGACTGAGAATTCACCCCTCCACTTT. This translates into CATSRDGTENSPLHF.

This clonotype was counted ten times or more. The chain recombines TRBV29-1 with TRBJ1-5, with D possibly being TRBD1 (6 bases). This CDR3 is built from 13 residues. Trimming took off 8 bases at V and 4 bases at J, with 15 bases between the two ends. Germline CDR1 SQVTM, CDR2 ANQGSEA. In nucleotides, the CDR3 is TGCAGCAACTCAGGGGTTGGGAATCAGCCCCAGCATTTT. Amino acid sequence: CSNSGVGNQPQHF.

A few counts support this clonotype. The V call is TRBV15, the J call TRBJ2-7, with D maybe TRBD2 (6 bases). Germline-derived CDR1 and CDR2 are LNHNV and YYDKDF (reference sequence). This CDR3 is built from 14 residues. The V gene lost 5 bases and the J gene lost 3 bases, with 14 bases spanning the gap. The DNA for the CDR3 is TGTGCCACCAGCGTGGGGACTCTTGACTACGAGCAGTACTTC. Translated: CATSVGTLDYEQYF.

This clonotype came up many times. For the CDR3, the DNA is TGCAGTGAAGATATCGCGGGAGTGAATGAGCAGTTCTTC. Protein product: CSEDIAGVNEQFF. This chain uses TRBV20-1 with TRBJ2-1, with 7 bases matching TRBD2. The CDR3 contains 13 residues. After removal of 7 bases from V and 7 bases from J, the junction contained 10 bases not matched to a gene. Germline values: CDR1 DFQATT, CDR2 SNEGSKA (reference sequence).

This clonotype has only a few counts. V and J are TRBV5-1 and TRBJ2-1; 8 bases align to TRBD1. V shed 5 bases, J shed 4 bases, and the junction held 2 bases outside the gene matches. From germline, CDR1 is SGHRS and CDR2 YFSETQ. The CDR3 is made up of 13 amino acids. The CDR3 bases are TGCGCCAGCAGGGACAGGGTTTACAATGAGCAGTTCTTC. Amino acids: CASRDRVYNEQFF.

There are a few counts of this clonotype. This chain links TRBV3-1 with TRBJ1-2, with TRBD1 as a possible D gene (5 bases). This CDR3 has 15 amino acids. The germline gives CDR1 LGHDT, CDR2 YNNKEL (reference sequence). The V and J ends lost 2 bases and 5 bases respectively, with 15 bases between them. The CDR3 spells CASSQSSAGKYGYTF. The CDR3 nucleotides are TGTGCCAGCAGCCAATCGTCGGCAGGGAAGTATGGCTACACCTTC.

This clonotype was picked up many times. The chain couples TRBV5-1 to TRBJ2-2, with D possibly TRBD1 on 5 matching bases. Deletions cut 4 bases from V and 0 bases from J, with 13 bases between. The CDR3 sequence is 16 residues long. Germline loops: CDR1 SGHRS, CDR2 YFSETQ. DNA for the CDR3: TGCGCCAGCAGCCTACTGGCAGGGCCGAACACCGGGGAGCTGTTTTTT. Its protein product is CASSLLAGPNTGELFF. Complete variable domain (other parts from reference TRBV5-1 and TRBJ2-2): KAGVTQTPRYLIKTRGQQVTLSCSPISGHRSVSWYQQTPGQGLQFLFEYFSETQRNKGNFPGRFSGRQFSNSRSEMNVSTLELGDSALYLCASSLLAGPNTGELFFGEGSRLTVL.

This chain connects TRBV28 to TRBJ2-7, with D possibly being TRBD1 (6 bases). This CDR3 has 14 residues. Per germline, CDR1 MDHEN and CDR2 SYDVKM. V was pared by 4 bases and J by 7 bases, with 17 bases between. DNA for the CDR3: TGTGCCAGCAGTTCGACACAGGGCGCGACTGAGCAGTACTTC. It yields the protein CASSSTQGATEQYF.

This clonotype was recorded at least ten times. The chain has TRBV28 and TRBJ1-2, with D unresolved. Per the germline V gene, CDR1 is MDHEN and CDR2 is SYDVKM. The CDR3 runs to 15 residues. Trimming took off 3 bases at V and 4 bases at J, with 15 bases between the two ends. The CDR3 region has the DNA TGTGCCAGCAGTTTTCGGGCACTACATTCCTATGGCTACACCTTC. Protein: CASSFRALHSYGYTF.

This clonotype was observed at least ten times. V gene TRBV4-1 combines with J gene TRBJ2-1, with D perhaps TRBD2 (6 bases). With 5 bases removed from V and 9 bases from J, the gap between germline ends came to 14 bases. The germline CDR1 and CDR2 sequences are MGHRA and YSYEKL. The CDR3 contains 13 residues. This chain's CDR3 is CASSGSISGEQFF. CDR3 DNA: TGCGCCAGCAGCGGGAGTATTAGCGGTGAGCAGTTCTTC.

In this sample, this clonotype turned up many times. The genes are TRBV20-1 and TRBJ2-5; TRBD1 matches at 7 bases. J gave up 1 base and V 3 bases, and 2 bases lay outside the gene matches. The CDR3 is 13 amino acids. Germline CDR1 is DFQATT and CDR2 is SNEGSKA (reference sequence). CDR3 amino acids: CSASDRAQETQYF. The CDR3 coding sequence is TGCAGTGCTAGTGACAGGGCCCAAGAGACCCAGTACTTC.